This entry describes one TCR beta chain. Its specificity is unknown. The CDR3 is 13 residues long. V shed 3 bases, J shed 4 bases, and the junction held 4 bases outside the gene matches. The germline V gene encodes CDR1 DFQATT and CDR2 SNEGSKA (reference sequence). The sample originates from a study of Ad26.COV2.S vaccination and SARS-CoV-2 variants. Overall study findings and caveats: Vaccinees showed greater spike-specific TCR breadth than placebo recipients. It was reported that spike-specific CD8+ and CD4+ T cell responses were substantially broad after vaccination. Researchers reported similar non-spike TCR breadth in vaccine and placebo recipients.

Libraries were prepared by immunoSEQ multiplex PCR; TCRdb keeps only in-frame clonotypes and omits some of them. This table has approximately 340,000 clones, roughly nine tenths appearing once. The sample was peripheral blood, taken after recovery from COVID-19. This chain uses TRBV20-1 with TRBJ1-1; 8 nucleotides line up with TRBD1. The clonotype originates from a human donor who had recovered from COVID-19. CDR3 in DNA: TGCAGTGCTAGTCGCCAGGGGGCCACTGAAGCTTTCTTT. Residues: CSASRQGATEAFF.